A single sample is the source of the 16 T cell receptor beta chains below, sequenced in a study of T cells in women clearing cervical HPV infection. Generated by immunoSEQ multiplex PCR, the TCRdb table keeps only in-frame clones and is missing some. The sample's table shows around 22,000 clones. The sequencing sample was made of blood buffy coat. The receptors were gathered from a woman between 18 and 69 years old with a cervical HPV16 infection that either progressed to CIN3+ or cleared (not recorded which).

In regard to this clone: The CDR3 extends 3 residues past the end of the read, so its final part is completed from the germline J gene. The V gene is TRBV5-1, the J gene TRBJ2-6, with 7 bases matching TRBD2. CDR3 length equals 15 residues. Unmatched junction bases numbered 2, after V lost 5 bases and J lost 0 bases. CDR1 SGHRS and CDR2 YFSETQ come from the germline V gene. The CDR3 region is CASSGGSSGANVLTF. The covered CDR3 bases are TGCGCCAGCAGTGGCGGGAGCTCTGGGGCCAACGTC.

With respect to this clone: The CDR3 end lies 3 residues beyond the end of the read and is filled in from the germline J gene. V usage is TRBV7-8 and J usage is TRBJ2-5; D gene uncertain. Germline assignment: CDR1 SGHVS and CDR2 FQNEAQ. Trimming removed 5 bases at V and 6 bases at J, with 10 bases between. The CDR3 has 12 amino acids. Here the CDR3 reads CASSLISQTQYF. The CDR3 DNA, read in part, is TGTGCCAGCAGCCTAATATCTCAGACC.

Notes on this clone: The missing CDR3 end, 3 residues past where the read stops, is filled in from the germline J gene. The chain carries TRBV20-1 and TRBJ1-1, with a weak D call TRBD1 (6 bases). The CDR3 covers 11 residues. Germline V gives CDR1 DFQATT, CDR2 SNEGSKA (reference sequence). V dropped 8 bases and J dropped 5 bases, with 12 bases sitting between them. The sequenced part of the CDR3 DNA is TGCAGTATAGGGGGTCGGACTGAA. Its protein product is CSIGGRTE. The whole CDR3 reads CSIGGRTEAFF.

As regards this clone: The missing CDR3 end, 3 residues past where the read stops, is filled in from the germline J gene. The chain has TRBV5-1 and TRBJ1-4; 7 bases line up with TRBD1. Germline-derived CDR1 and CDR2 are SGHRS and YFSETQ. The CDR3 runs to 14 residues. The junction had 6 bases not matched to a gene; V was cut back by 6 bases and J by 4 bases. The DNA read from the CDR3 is TGCGCCAGCACCCTTGGGACAGATAATGAAAAA. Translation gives CASTLGTDNEK. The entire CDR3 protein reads CASTLGTDNEKLFF.

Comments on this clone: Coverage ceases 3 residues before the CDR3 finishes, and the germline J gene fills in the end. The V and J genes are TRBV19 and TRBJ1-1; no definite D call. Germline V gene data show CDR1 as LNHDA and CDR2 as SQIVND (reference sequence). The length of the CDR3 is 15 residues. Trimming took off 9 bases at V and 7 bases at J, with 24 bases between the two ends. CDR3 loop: CASVSAGRGVGEAFF. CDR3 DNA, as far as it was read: TGTGCCAGCGTATCCGCCGGGCGGGGAGTAGGTGAA.

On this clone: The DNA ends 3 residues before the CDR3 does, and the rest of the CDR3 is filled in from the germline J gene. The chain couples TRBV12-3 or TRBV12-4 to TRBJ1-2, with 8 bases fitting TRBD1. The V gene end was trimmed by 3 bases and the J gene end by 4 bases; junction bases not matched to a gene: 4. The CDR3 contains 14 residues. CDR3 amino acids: CASSLGDRIYGYTF. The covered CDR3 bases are TGTGCCAGCAGTTTGGGGGACAGGATCTATGGC.

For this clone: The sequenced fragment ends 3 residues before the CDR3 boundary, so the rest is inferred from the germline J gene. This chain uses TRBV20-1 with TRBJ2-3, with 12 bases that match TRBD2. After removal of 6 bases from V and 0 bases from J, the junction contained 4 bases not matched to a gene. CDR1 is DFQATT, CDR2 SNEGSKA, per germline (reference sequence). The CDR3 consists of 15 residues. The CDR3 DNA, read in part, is TGCAGTGCGACCGGGACTAGCGGGAGCACAGATACG. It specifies CSATGTSGSTDT. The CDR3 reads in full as CSATGTSGSTDTQYF.

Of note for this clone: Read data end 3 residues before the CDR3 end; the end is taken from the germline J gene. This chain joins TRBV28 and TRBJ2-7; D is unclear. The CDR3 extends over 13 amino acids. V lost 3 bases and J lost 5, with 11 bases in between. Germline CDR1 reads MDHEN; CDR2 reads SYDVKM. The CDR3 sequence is CASSFSSTHEQYF. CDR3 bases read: TGTGCCAGCAGTTTTTCTTCGACACACGAG.

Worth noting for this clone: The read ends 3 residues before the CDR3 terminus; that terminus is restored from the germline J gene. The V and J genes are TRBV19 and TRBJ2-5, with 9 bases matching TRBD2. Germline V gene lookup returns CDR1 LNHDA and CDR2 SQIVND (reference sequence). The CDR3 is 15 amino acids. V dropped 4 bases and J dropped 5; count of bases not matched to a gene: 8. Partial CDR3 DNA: TGTGCCAGTAGTAATGGGCGGGAGGGCTACGAGACC. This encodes CASSNGREGYET. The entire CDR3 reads CASSNGREGYETQYF.

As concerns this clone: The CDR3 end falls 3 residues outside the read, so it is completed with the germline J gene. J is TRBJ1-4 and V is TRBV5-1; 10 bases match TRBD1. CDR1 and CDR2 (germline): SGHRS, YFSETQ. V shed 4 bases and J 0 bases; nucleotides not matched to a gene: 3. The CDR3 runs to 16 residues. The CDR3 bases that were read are TGCGCCAGCAGCCCAGGACAGGGGGCAACTAATGAAAAA. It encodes CASSPGQGATNEK. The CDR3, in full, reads CASSPGQGATNEKLFF.

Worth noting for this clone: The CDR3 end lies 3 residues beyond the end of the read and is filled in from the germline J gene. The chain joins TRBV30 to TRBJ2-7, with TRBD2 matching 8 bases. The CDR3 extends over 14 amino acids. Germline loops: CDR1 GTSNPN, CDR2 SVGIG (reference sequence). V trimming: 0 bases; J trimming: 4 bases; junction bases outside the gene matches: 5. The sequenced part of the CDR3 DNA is TGTGCCTGGAGTGTTTCGAGCGGGGGTTACGAG. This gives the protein CAWSVSSGGYE. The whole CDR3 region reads CAWSVSSGGYEQYF.

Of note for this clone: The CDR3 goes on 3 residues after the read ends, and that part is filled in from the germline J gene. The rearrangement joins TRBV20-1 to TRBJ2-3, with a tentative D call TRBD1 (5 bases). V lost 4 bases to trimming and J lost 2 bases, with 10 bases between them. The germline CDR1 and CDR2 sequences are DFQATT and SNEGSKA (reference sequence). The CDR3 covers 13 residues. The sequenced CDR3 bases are TGCAGTGCTACCGGACAACCCACAGATACG. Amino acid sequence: CSATGQPTDT. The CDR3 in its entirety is CSATGQPTDTQYF.

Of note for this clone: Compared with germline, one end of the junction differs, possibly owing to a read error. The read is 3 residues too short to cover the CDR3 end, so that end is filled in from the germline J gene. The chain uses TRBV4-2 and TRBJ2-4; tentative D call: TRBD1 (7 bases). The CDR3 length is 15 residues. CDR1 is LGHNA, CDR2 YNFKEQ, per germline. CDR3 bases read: TGCGCCAGCAGCCAAGGGGGCGGGGATTCGGGCATT. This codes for CASSQGGGDSGI. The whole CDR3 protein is CASSQGGGDSGIQYF.

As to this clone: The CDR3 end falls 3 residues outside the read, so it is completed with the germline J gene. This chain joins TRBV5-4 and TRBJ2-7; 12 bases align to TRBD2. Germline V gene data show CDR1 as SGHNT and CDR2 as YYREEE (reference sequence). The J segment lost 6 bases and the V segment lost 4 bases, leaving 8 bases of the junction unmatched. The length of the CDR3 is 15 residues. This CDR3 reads CASSPRLAGVSEQYF. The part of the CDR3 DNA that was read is TGTGCCAGCAGCCCGCGACTAGCGGGAGTCAGCGAG.

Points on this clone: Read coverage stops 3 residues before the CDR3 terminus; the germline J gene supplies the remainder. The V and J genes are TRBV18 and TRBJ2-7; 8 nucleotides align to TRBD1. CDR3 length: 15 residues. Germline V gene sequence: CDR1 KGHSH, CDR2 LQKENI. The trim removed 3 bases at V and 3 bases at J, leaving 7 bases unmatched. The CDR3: CASSPMGQDYYEQYF. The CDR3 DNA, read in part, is TGTGCCAGCTCACCGATGGGACAGGACTACTACGAG.

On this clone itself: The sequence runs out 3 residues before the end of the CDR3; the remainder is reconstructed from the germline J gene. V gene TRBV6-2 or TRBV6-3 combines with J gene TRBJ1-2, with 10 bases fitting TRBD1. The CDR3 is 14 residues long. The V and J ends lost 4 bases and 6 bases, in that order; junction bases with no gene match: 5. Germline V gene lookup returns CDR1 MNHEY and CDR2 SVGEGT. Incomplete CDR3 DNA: TGTGCCAGCAGTTTGGATGGGACAGGGGATGGC. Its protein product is CASSLDGTGDG. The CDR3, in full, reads CASSLDGTGDGYTF.